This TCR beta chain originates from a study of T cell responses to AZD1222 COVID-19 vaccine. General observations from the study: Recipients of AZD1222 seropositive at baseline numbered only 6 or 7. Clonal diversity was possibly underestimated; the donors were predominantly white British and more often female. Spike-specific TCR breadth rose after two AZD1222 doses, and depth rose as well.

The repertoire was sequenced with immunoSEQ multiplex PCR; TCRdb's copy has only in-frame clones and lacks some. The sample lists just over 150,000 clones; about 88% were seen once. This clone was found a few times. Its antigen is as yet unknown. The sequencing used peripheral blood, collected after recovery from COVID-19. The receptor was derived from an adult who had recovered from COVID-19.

CDR3 loop: CASTEGGAWETQYF. DNA of the CDR3: TGTGCCAGCACCGAGGGGGGGGCGTGGGAGACCCAGTACTTC. This rearrangement joins TRBV7-9 to TRBJ2-5; weak D call: TRBD2 (7 bases). This CDR3 has 14 residues. CDR1 and CDR2 (germline): SEHNR, FQNEAQ (reference sequence). V shed 7 bases and J shed 5 bases, with 17 bases lying between them.